The 10 T cell receptor beta chains below all came from one sample that was sequenced in a study of cytomegalovirus exposure and HLA in healthy donors. Data came from immunoSEQ multiplex PCR; TCRdb stores just in-frame clones and leaves some out. The table shows 150,000 to 160,000 clones, with around 83% occurring only once. The sample was PBMCs. These receptors came from a human donor in good health.

V usage is TRBV4-1 and J usage is TRBJ1-5; no reliable D call. V lost 4 bases to trimming and J lost 11 bases, with 15 bases between them. The CDR3 contains 13 residues. CDR1 and CDR2 from the germline V gene are MGHRA and YSYEKL. The CDR3: CASSPVLRGTQHF. As DNA, the CDR3 is TGCGCCAGCAGCCCCGTCCTGCGCGGGACCCAGCATTTT.

This clone came up a few times. The chain recombines TRBV7-9 with TRBJ2-3; 8 nucleotides match TRBD1. V lost 4 bases and J lost 0; bases outside the gene matches: 15. The germline CDR1 and CDR2 sequences are SEHNR and FQNEAQ (reference sequence). The CDR3 has 19 amino acids. The CDR3 DNA sequence: TGTGCCAGCAGCTGGGCACGGGGGACAGGCACGCCTAGCACAGATACGCAGTATTTT. Amino acid sequence: CASSWARGTGTPSTDTQYF.

The V gene is TRBV5-1, the J gene TRBJ1-1; D uncertain. V lost 1 base to trimming and J lost 1 base, with 11 bases between them. This CDR3 spans 15 amino acids. In germline, CDR1 is SGHRS, CDR2 YFSETQ. The CDR3 bases are TGCGCCAGCAGCTTGCTTGGCGACAAGAACACTGAAGCTTTCTTT. This codes for CASSLLGDKNTEAFF.

The chain employs TRBV28 and TRBJ2-7, with 7 bases lining up with TRBD2. This CDR3 region has 15 residues. The J segment lost 5 bases and the V segment lost 4 bases, leaving 11 bases of the junction unmatched. CDR1 MDHEN and CDR2 SYDVKM come from the germline V gene. CDR3 bases: TGTGCCAGCAGTTCTCTTGGGACTATCTTCAACGAGCAGTACTTC. The encoded protein is CASSSLGTIFNEQYF.

The genes are TRBV7-2 and TRBJ1-2; no reliable D call. V lost 3 bases and J lost 0, with 11 bases in between. CDR3 length equals 15 residues. Germline CDR1 reads SGHTA; CDR2 reads FQGNSA. CDR3: CASSLRGVSNYGYTF. In nucleotides, the CDR3 is TGTGCCAGCAGCTTGCGGGGAGTCTCTAACTATGGCTACACCTTC.

J is TRBJ2-1 and V is TRBV2; TRBD2 matches at 12 bases. Germline loops: CDR1 SNHLY, CDR2 FYNNEI. The junction had 6 bases not matched to a gene; V was cut back by 6 bases and J by 3 bases. This CDR3 has 16 residues. The CDR3 region has the DNA TGTGCCAGCAGGGGGTTGACTAGCGGGGGCTACAATGAGCAGTTCTTC. It encodes CASRGLTSGGYNEQFF.

The chain couples TRBV14 to TRBJ1-1; D gene uncertain. The CDR3 runs 14 residues. Germline V CDR1 and CDR2: SGHDN, FVKESK. V was shortened by 0 bases and J by 7 bases, with 12 bases between the two germline ends. Here the CDR3 reads CASSQDSGPNEAFF. The CDR3 region has the DNA TGTGCCAGCAGCCAAGATAGTGGGCCCAATGAAGCTTTCTTT.

The chain recombines TRBV4-2 with TRBJ2-1; 10 bases line up with TRBD1. The J segment lost 4 bases and the V segment lost 0 bases, leaving 6 bases of the junction unmatched. CDR3 length: 17 amino acids. Germline CDR1 and CDR2: LGHNA and YNFKEQ. CDR3 amino acids: CASSQDTGTGVYNEQFF. Here the CDR3 DNA reads TGTGCCAGCAGCCAAGATACCGGGACAGGGGTTTACAATGAGCAGTTCTTC.

This CDR3 reads CASRYRKMNTEAFF. The CDR3 DNA reads as TGTGCCAGCAGATACAGGAAGATGAACACTGAAGCTTTCTTT. V and J are TRBV2 and TRBJ1-1; a weak D match, TRBD1 (5 bases). Trimming cost V 6 bases and J 0 bases, with 11 bases left between them. This CDR3 has 14 amino acids. In germline, CDR1 is SNHLY, CDR2 FYNNEI.

This chain uses TRBV2 with TRBJ2-3; D possibly corresponds to TRBD2 (6 bases). V shed 6 bases and J shed 11 bases, with 12 bases lying between them. Germline-derived CDR1 and CDR2 are SNHLY and FYNNEI. The CDR3 contains 11 residues. The CDR3 spells CASRASVGQYF. The DNA of the CDR3 is TGTGCCAGCAGGGCTAGCGTCGGGCAGTATTTT.